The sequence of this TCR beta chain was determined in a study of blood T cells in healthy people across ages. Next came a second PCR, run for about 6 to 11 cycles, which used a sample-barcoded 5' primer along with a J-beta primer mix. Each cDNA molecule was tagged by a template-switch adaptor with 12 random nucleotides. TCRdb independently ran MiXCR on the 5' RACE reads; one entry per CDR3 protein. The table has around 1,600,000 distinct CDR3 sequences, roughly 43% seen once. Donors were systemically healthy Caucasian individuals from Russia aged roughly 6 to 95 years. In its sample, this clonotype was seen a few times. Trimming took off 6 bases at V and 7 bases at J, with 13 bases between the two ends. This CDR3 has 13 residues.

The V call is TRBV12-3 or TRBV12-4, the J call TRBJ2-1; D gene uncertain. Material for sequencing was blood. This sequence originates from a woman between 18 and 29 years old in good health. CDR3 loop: CASSADSGNEQFF. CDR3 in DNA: TGTGCCAGCAGCGCCGATTCTGGGAATGAGCAGTTCTTC.